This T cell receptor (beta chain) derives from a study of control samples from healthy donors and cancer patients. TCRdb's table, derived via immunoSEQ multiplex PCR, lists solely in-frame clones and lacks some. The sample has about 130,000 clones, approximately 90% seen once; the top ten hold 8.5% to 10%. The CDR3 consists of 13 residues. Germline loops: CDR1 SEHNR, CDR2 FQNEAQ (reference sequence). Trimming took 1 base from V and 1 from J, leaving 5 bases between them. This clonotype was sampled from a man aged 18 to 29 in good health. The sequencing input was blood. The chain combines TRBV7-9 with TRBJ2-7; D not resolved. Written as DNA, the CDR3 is TGTGCCAGCAGCTTAGTTTGGTCCTACGAGCAGTACTTC. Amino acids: CASSLVWSYEQYF. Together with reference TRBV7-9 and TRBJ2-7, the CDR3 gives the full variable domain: DTGVSQNPRHKITKRGQNVTFRCDPISEHNRLYWYRQTLGQGPEFLTYFQNEAQLEKSRLLSDRFSAERPKGSFSTLEIQRTEQGDSAMYLCASSLVWSYEQYFGPGTRLTVT.